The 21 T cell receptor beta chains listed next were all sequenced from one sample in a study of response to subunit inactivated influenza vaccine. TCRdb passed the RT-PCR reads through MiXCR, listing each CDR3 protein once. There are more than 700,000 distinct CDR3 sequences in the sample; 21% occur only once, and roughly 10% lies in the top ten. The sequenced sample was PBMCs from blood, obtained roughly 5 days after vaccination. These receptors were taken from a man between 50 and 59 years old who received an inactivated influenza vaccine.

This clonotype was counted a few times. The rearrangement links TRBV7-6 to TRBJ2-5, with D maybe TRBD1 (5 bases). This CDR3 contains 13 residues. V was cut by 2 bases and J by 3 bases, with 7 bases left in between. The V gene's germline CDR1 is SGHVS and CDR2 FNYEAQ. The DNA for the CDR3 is TGTGCCAGCAGCTTAATGACAGAAGAGACCCAGTACTTC. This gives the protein CASSLMTEETQYF.

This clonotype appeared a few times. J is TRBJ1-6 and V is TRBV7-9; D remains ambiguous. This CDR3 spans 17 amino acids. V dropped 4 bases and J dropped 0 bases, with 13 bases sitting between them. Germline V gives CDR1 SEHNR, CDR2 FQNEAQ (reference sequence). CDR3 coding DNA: TGTGCCAGCAGCTACAATTACGGACGCTCCTATAATTCACCCCTCCACTTT. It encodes CASSYNYGRSYNSPLHF.

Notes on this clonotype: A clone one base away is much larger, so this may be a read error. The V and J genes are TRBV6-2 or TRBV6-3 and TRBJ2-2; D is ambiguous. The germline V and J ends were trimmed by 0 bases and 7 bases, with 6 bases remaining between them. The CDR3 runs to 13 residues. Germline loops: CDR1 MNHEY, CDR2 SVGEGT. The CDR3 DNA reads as TGTGCCAGCAGTTACTCGATCCACGGGGAGCTGTTTTTT. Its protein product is CASSYSIHGELFF.

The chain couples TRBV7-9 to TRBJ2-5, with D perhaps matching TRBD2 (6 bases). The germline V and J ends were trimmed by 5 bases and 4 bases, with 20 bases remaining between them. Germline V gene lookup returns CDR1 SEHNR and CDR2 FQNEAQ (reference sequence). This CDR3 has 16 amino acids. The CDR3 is CASSPRLVQGRETQYF. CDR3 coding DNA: TGTGCCAGCAGCCCGCGACTAGTTCAAGGGCGAGAGACCCAGTACTTC.

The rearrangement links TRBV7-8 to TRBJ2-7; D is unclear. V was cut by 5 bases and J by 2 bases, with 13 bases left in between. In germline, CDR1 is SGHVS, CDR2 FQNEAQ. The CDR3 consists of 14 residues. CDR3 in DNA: TGTGCCAGCAGCCTAGGGCCCTTCGCCTACGAGCAGTACTTC. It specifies CASSLGPFAYEQYF.

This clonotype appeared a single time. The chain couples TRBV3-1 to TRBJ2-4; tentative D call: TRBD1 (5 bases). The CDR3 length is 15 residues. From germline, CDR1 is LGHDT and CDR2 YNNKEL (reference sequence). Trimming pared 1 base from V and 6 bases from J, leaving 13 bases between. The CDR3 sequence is CASSQGSQGGNIQYF. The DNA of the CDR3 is TGTGCCAGCAGCCAAGGGAGCCAGGGTGGAAACATTCAGTACTTC.

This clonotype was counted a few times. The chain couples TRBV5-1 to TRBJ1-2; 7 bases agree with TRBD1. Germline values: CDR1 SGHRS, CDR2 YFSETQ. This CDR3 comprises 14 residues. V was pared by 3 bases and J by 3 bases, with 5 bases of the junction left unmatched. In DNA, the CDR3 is TGCGCCAGCAGCTGGGGGGACAGAGACTATGGCTACACCTTC. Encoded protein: CASSWGDRDYGYTF. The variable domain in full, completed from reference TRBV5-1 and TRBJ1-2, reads KAGVTQTPRYLIKTRGQQVTLSCSPISGHRSVSWYQQTPGQGLQFLFEYFSETQRNKGNFPGRFSGRQFSNSRSEMNVSTLELGDSALYLCASSWGDRDYGYTFGSGTRLTVV.

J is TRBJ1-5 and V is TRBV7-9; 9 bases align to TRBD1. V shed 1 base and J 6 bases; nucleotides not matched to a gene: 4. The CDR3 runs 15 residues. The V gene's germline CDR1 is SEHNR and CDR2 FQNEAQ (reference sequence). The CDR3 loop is CASSLDTGGSQPQHF. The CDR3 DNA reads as TGTGCCAGCAGCTTAGATACAGGGGGCTCTCAGCCCCAGCATTTT.

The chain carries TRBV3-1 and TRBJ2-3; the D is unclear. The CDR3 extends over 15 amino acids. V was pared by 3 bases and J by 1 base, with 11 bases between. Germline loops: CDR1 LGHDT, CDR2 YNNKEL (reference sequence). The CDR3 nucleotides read TGTGCCAGCAGCCATCGGCTAATAGGCACAGATACGCAGTATTTT. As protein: CASSHRLIGTDTQYF.

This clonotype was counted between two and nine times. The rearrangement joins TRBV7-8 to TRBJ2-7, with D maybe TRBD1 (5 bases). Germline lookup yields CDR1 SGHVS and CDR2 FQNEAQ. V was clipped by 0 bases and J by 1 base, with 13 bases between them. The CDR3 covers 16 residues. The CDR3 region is CASSLAPPGHSYEQYF. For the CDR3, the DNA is TGTGCCAGCAGCTTAGCGCCGCCAGGGCATTCCTACGAGCAGTACTTC.

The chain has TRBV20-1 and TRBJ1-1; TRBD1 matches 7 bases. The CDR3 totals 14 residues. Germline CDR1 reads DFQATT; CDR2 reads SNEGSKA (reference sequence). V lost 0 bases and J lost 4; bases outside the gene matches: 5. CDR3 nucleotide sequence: TGCAGTGCTAGAGATCAGGGGGTTGGCACTGAAGCTTTCTTT. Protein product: CSARDQGVGTEAFF.

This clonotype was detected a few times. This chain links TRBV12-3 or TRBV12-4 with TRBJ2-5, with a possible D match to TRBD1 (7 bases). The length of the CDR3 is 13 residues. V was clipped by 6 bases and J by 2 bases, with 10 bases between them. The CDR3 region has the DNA TGTGCCAGCAGGCGGGGACAGCAAGAGACCCAGTACTTC. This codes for CASRRGQQETQYF.

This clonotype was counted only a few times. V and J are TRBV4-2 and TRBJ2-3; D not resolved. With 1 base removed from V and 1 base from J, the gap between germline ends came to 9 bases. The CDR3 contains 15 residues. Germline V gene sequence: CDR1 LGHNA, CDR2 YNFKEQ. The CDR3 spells CASSQGRVRTDTQYF. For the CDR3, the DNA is TGTGCCAGCAGCCAAGGCCGGGTCCGCACAGATACGCAGTATTTT.

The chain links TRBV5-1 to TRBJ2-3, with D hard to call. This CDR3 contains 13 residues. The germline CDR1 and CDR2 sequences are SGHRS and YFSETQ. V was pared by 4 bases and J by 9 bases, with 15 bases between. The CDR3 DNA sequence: TGCGCCAGCAGCCCGGACCAGTACAACACGCAGTATTTT. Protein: CASSPDQYNTQYF.

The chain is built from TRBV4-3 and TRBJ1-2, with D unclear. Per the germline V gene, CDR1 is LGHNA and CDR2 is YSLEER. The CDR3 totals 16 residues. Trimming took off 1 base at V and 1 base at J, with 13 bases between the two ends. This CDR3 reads CASSQVPQEDNYGYTF. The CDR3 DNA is TGCGCCAGCAGCCAAGTTCCCCAGGAGGATAACTATGGCTACACCTTC.

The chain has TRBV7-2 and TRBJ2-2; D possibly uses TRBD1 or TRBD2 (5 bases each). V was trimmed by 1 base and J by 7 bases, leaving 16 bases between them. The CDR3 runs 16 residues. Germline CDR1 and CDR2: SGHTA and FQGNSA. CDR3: CASSLVSGLQVGELFF. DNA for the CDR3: TGTGCCAGCAGCTTAGTTTCGGGGCTTCAGGTCGGGGAGCTGTTTTTT.

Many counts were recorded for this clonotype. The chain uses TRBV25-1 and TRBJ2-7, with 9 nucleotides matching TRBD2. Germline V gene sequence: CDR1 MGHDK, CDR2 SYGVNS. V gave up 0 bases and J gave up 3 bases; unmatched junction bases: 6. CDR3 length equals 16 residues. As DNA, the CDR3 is TGTGCCAGCAGTGAATATAGGGTAGCGGGAGACTACGAGCAGTACTTC. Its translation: CASSEYRVAGDYEQYF.

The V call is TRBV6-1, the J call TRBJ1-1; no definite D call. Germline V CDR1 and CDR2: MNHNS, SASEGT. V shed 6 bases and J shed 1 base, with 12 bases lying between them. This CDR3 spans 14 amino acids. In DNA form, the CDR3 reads TGTGCCAGCAGGACTCATGACAAGAACACTGAAGCTTTCTTT. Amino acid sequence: CASRTHDKNTEAFF.

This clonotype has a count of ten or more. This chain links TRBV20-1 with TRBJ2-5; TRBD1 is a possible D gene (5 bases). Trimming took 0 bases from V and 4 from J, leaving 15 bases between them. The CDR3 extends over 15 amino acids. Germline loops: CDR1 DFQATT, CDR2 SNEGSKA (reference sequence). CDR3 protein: CSARDWGPKGETQYF. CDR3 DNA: TGCAGTGCTAGAGATTGGGGCCCCAAGGGAGAGACCCAGTACTTC.

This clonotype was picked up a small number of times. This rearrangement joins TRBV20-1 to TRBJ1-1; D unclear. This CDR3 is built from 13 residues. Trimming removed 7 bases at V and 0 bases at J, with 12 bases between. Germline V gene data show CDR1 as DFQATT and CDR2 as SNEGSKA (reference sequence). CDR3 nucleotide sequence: TGCAGTGGATCGGCACTTATGAACACTGAAGCTTTCTTT. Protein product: CSGSALMNTEAFF.

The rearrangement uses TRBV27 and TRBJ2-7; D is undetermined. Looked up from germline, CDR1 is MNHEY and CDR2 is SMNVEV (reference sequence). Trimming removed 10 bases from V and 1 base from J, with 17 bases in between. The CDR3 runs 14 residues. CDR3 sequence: CATRARAASYEQYF. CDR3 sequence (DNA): TGTGCCACCCGGGCCCGCGCTGCTTCCTACGAGCAGTACTTC.